The rows below give T cell receptor beta chains drawn from one sample of a study of blood T cell repertoires in COVID-19. Repertoires were generated with immunoSEQ multiplex PCR, while TCRdb's copy carries only in-frame clones and drops some. The repertoire includes some 250,000 clones, 70% to 90% of them detected once, and around 1.8% sits in the top ten. What was sequenced was PBMCs or T cells enriched from blood (not recorded which). The source of these receptors is a woman aged 50 to 65 who had recovered from COVID-19. Both conserved end residues are part of each CDR3. A D gene is named only where the DNA matches it firmly. Part of the rows lack a size; the others show once, few, many or a class for expanded clones.

>TRBJ1-2|TRBV9|-|-
TGTGCCAGCAGCGCGGAGGGGTATGGCTACACCTTC
CASSAEGYGYTF
>TRBJ1-1|TRBV3-1/TRBV3-2|-|-
TGTGCCAGCAGCCAAGAGGTCTCGAGCGCTGAAGCTTTCTTT
CASSQEVSSAEAFF
>TRBJ1-5|TRBV5-1|-|-
TGCGCCAGCAGCTGGGCAGGGGTTAGCAATCAGCCCCAGCATTTT
CASSWAGVSNQPQHF
>TRBJ2-1|TRBV24-1|TRBD2|-
TGTGCCACCAGTGCCCGGCCGCCTAGCGGCAATGAGCAGTTCTTC
CATSARPPSGNEQFF
>TRBJ2-1|TRBV24-1|TRBD2|once
TGTGCCACCAGTGAGGGTACTAGCGGTCCTTCCTACAATGAGCAGTTCTTC
CATSEGTSGPSYNEQFF
>TRBJ2-5|TRBV11-2|-|-
TGTGCCAGCAGGCCCGGGTTGGGGGGTAAAATGGGAGAGACCCAGTACTTC
CASRPGLGGKMGETQYF
>TRBJ2-1|TRBV5-1|-|-
TGCGCCAGCAGCTTGGCACAGGGCGGGGAGCAGTTCTTC
CASSLAQGGEQFF
>TRBJ2-1|TRBV10-1|TRBD2|once
TGCGCCAGCAGTGAGTCGTACGTAGCGGGAGGTATAGATGAGCAGTTCTTC
CASSESYVAGGIDEQFF
>TRBJ2-3|TRBV6-5|TRBD2|-
TGTGCCAGCAGTTACCTTTCTAGCGGAGGCAAAGATACGCAGTATTTT
CASSYLSSGGKDTQYF
>TRBJ2-7|TRBV3-1/TRBV3-2|TRBD2|-
TGTGCCAGCAGCAAGGTAGCGGGAGGTTACGAGCAGTACTTC
CASSKVAGGYEQYF
>TRBJ2-3|TRBV24-1|-|-
TGTGCCACCAGTGATTTGCTTACAGATACGCAGTATTTT
CATSDLLTDTQYF
>TRBJ2-5|TRBV5-1|TRBD1|-
TGCGCCAGCAGCCTATACACAGGGGGCGAAGAGACCCAGTACTTC
CASSLYTGGEETQYF
>TRBJ1-5|TRBV5-4|-|-
TGTGCCAGCAGTTTTGGGGGGGGTATTTATCAGCCCCAGCATTTT
CASSFGGGIYQPQHF
>TRBJ1-1|TRBV27|-|-
TGTGCCAGCAGTTTTATCTCGAACACTGAAGCTTTCTTT
CASSFISNTEAFF